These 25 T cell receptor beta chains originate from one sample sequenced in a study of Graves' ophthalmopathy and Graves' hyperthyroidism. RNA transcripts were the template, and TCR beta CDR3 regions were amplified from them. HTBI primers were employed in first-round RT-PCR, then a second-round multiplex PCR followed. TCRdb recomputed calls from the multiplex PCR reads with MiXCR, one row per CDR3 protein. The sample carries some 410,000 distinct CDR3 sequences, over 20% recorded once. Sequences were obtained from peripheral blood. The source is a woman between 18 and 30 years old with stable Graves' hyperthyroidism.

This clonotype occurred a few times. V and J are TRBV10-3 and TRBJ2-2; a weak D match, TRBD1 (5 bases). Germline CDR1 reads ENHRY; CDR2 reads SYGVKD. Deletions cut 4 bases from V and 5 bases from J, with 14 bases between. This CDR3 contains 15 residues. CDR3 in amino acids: CAISAIQGQTGELFF. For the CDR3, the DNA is TGTGCCATCAGTGCAATCCAGGGCCAGACCGGGGAGCTGTTTTTT.

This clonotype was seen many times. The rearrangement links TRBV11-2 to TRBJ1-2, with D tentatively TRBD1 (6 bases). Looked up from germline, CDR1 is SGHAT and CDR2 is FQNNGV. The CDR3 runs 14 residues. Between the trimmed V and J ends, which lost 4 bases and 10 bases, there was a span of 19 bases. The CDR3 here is CASSSPGHLKHYTF. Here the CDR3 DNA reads TGTGCCAGCAGCTCCCCGGGACACCTCAAACACTACACCTTC.

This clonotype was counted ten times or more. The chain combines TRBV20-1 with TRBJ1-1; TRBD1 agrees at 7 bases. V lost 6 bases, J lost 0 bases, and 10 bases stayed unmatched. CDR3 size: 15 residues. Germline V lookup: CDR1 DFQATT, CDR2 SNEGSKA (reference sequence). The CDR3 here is CSARSTGRVNTEAFF. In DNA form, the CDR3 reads TGCAGTGCAAGGTCGACAGGGAGAGTGAACACTGAAGCTTTCTTT.

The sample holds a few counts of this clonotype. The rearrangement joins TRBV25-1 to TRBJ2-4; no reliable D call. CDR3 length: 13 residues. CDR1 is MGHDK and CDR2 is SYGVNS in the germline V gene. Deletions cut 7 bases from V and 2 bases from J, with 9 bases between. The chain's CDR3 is CASTDGSKNIQYF. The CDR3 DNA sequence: TGTGCCAGCACGGACGGGTCCAAAAACATTCAGTACTTC.

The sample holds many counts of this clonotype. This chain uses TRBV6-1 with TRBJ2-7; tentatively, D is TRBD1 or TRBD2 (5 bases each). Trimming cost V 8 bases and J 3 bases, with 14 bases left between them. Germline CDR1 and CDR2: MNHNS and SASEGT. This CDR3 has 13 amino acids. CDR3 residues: CASADGDDYEQYF. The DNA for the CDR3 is TGTGCCAGCGCGGACGGGGACGACTACGAGCAGTACTTC.

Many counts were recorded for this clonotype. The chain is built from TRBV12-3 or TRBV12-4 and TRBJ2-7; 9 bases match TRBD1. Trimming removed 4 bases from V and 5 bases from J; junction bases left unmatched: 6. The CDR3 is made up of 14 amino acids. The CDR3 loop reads CASSSGTGLNEQYF. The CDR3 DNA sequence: TGTGCCAGCAGTTCCGGGACAGGGCTGAACGAGCAGTACTTC.

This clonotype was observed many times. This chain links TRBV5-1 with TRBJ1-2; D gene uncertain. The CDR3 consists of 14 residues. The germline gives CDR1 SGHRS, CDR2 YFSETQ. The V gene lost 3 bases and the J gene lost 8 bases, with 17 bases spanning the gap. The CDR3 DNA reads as TGCGCCAGCAGCTGGCCCGGGGTGGAGAGGGGCTACACCTTC. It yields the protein CASSWPGVERGYTF.

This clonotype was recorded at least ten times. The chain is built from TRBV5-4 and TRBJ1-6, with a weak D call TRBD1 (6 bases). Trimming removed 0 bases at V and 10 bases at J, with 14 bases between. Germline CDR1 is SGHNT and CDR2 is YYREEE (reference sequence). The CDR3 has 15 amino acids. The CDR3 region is CASSLAGGRASPLHF. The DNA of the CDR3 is TGTGCCAGCAGCTTGGCGGGGGGGCGAGCCTCACCCCTCCACTTT.

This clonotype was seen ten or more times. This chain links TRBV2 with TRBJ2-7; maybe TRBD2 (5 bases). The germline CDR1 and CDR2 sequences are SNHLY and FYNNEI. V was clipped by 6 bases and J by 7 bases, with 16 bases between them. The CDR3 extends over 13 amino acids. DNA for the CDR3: TGTGCCAGCAGGGGTGGAGGCCCTCGAGAGCAGTACTTC. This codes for CASRGGGPREQYF.

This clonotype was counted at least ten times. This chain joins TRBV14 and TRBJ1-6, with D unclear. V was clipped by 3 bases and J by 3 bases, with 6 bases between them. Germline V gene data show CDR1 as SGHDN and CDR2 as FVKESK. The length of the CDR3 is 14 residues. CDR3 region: CASSHGSYNSPLHF. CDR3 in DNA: TGTGCCAGCAGCCACGGGAGCTATAATTCACCCCTCCACTTT.

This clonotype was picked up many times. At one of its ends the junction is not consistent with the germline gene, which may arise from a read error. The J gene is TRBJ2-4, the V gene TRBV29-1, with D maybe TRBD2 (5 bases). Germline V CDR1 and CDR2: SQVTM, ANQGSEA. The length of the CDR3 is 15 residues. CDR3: CSAQRADLAKNIKYF. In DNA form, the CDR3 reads TGCAGCGCCCAGAGGGCTGACCTAGCCAAAAACATTAAGTACTTC.

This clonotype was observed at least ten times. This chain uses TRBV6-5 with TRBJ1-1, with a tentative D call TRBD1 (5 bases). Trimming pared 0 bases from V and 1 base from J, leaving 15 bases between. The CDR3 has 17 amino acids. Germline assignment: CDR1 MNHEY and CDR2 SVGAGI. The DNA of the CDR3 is TGTGCCAGCAGTTACTCGATTCTCGGGGGGACGAACACTGAAGCTTTCTTT. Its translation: CASSYSILGGTNTEAFF.

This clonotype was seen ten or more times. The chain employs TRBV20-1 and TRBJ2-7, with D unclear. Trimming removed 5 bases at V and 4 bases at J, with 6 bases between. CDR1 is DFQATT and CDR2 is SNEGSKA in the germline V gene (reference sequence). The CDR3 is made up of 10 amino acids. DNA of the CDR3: TGCAGTGCTTCTCAGTACGAGCAGTACTTC. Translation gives CSASQYEQYF.

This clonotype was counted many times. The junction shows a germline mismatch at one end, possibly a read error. As DNA, the CDR3 is TGTGCCACCAGCAGGGACGGGGACTCCTGGTGGACCGAGGAGCTGTTTTTT. Translated: CATSRDGDSWWTEELFF. V usage is TRBV15 and J usage is TRBJ2-2; TRBD2 is a possible D gene (6 bases). Germline V lookup: CDR1 LNHNV, CDR2 YYDKDF (reference sequence). This CDR3 contains 17 residues. Combining the CDR3 with reference TRBV15 and TRBJ2-2 gives the whole variable domain DAMVIQNPRYQVTQFGKPVTLSCSQTLNHNVMYWYQQKSSQAPKLLFHYYDKDFNNEADTPDNFQSRRPNTSFCFLDIRSPGLGDTAMYLCATSRDGDSWWTEELFFGEGSRLTVL.

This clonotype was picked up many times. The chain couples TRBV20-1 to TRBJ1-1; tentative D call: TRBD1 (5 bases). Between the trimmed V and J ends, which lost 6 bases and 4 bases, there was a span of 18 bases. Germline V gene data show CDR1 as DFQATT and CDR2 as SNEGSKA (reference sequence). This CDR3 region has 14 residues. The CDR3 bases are TGCAGTGCCAGGGCTAGGCAGCTGAGCACTGAAGCTTTCTTT. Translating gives CSARARQLSTEAFF.

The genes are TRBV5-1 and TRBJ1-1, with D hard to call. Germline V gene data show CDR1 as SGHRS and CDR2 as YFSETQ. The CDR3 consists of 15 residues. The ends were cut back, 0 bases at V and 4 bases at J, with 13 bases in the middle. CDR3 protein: CASSLGSQVGTEAFF. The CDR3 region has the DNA TGCGCCAGCAGCTTGGGTTCTCAGGTGGGCACTGAAGCTTTCTTT.

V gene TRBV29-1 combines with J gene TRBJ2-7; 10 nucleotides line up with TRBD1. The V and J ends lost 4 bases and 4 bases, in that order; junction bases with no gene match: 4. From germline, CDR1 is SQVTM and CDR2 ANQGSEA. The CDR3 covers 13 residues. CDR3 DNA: TGCAGCGTTGCGGGACAGGGGTTATACGAGCAGTACTTC. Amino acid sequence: CSVAGQGLYEQYF.

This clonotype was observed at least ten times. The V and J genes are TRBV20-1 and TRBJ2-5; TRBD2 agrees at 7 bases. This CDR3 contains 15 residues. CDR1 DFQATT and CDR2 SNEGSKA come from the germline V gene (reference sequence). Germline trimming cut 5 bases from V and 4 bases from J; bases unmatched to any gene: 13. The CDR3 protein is CSAGGDLLEAETQYF. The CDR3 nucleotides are TGCAGTGCTGGGGGGGACCTACTAGAGGCAGAGACCCAGTACTTC.

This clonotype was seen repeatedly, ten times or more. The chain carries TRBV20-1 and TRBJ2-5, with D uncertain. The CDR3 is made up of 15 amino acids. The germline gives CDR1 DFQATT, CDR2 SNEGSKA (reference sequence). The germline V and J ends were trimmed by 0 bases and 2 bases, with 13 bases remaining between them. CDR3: CSAREYHRVQETQYF. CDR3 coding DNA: TGCAGTGCTAGAGAGTATCACCGGGTACAAGAGACCCAGTACTTC.

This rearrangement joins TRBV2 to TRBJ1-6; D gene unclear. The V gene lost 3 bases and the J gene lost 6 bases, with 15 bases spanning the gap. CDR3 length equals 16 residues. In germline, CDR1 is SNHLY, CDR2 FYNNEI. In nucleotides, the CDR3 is TGTGCCAGCAGTGAGGAGGGAAGGAATATTAATTCACCCCTCCACTTT. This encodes CASSEEGRNINSPLHF.

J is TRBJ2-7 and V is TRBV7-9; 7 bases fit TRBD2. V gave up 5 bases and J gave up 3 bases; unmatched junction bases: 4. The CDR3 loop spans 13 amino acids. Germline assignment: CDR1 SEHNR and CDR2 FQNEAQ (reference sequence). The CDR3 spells CASSRDYRYEQYF. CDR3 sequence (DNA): TGTGCCAGCAGCCGGGACTACCGCTACGAGCAGTACTTC.

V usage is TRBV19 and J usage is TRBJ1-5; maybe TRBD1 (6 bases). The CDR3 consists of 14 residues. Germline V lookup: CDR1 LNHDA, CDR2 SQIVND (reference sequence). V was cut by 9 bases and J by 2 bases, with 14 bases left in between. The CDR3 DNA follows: TGTGCCAGGAACTTCTCAGGGGGCAATCAGCCCCAGCATTTT. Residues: CARNFSGGNQPQHF.

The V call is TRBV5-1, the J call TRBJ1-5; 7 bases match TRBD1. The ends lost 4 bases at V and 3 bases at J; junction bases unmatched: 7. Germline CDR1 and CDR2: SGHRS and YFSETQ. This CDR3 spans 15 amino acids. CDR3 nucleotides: TGCGCCAGCAGCCCCGGGACAGTTCTCAATCAGCCCCAGCATTTT. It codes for CASSPGTVLNQPQHF.

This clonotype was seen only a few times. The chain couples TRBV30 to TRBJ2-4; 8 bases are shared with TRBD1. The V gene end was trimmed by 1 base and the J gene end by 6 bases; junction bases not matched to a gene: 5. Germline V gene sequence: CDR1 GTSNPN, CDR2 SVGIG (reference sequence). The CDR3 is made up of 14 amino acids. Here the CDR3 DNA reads TGTGCCTGGAGTGGGACAGGGACTGGAAACATTCAGTACTTC. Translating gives CAWSGTGTGNIQYF.

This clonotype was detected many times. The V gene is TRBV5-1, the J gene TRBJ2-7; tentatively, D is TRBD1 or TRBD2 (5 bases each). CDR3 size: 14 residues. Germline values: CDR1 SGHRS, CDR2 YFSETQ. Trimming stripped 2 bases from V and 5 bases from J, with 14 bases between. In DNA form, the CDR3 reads TGCGCCAGCAGCTTCTCCCAGGGAGAGGACGAGCAGTACTTC. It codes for CASSFSQGEDEQYF.